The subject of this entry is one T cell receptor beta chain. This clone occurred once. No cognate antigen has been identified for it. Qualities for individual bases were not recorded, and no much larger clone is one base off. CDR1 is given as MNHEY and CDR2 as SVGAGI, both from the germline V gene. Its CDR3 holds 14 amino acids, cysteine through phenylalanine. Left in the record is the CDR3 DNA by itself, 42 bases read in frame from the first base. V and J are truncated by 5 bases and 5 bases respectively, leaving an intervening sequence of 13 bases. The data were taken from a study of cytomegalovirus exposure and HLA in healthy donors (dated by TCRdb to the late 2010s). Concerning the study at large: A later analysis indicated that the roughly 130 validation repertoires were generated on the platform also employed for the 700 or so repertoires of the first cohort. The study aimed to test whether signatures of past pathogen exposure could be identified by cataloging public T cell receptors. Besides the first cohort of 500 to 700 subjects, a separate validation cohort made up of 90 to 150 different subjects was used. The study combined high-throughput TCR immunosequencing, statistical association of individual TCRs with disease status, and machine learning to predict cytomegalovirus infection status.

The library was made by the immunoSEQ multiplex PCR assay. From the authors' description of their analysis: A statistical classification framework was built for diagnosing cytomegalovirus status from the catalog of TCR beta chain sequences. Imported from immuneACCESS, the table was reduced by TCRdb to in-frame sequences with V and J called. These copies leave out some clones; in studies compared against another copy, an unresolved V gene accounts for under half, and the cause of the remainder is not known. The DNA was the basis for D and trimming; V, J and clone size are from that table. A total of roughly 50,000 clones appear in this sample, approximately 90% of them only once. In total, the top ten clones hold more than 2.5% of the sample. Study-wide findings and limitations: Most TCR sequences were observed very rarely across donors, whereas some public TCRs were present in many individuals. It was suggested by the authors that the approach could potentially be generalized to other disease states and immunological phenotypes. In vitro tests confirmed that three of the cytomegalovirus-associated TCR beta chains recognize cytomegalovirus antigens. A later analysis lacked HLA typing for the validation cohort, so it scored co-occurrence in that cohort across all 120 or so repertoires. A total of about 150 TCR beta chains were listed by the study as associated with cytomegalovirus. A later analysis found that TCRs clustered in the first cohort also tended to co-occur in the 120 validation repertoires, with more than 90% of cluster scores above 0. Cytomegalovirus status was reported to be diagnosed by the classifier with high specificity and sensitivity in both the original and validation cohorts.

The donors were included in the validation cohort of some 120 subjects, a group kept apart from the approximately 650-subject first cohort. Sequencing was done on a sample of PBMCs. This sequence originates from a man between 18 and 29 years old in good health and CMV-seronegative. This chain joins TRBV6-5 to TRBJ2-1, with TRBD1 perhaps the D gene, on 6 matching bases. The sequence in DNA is TGTGCCAGCAGTAAGGGGGAGTATAACAATGAGCAGTTCTTC. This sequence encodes CASSKGEYNNEQFF.